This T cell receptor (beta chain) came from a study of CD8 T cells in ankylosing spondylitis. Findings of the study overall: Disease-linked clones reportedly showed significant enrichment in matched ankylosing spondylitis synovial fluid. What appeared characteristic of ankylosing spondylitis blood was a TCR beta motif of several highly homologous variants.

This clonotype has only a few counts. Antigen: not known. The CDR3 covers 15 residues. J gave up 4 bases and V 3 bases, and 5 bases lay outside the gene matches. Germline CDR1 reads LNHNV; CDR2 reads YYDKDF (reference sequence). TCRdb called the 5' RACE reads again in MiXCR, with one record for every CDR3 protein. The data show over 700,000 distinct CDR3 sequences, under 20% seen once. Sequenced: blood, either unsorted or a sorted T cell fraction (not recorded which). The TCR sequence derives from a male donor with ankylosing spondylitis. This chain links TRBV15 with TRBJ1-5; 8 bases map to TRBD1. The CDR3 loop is CATSSARTGNQPQHF. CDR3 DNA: TGTGCCACCAGCAGCGCCAGGACAGGGAATCAGCCCCAGCATTTT.